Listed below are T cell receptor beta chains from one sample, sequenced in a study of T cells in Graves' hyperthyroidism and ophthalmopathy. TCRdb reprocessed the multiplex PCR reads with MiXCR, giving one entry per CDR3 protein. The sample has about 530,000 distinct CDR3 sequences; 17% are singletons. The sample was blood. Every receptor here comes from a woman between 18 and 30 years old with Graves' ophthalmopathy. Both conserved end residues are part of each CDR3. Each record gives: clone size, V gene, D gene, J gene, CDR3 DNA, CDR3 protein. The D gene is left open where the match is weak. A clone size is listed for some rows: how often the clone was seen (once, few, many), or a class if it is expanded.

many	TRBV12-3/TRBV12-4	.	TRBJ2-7	TGTGCCAGCAAGAAGGGATCCTACGAGCAGTACTTC	CASKKGSYEQYF
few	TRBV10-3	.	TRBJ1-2	TGTGCCATCAGTGAAAGTCAGGGACTCAACTATGGCTACACCTTC	CAISESQGLNYGYTF
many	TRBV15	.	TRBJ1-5	TGTGCCACCAGCAGAGATAGAACAGGCGGACGGAATCAGCCCCAGCATTTT	CATSRDRTGGRNQPQHF
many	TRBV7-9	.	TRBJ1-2	TGTGCCAGCAGCTTAGCGGGTTCAGAGAACTATGGCTACACCTTC	CASSLAGSENYGYTF
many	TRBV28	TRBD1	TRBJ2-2	TGTGCCAGCGCACCCCCCGGGACAGGGTACACCGGGGAGCTGTTTTTT	CASAPPGTGYTGELFF
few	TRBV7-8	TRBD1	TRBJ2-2	TGTGCCAGCAGCTTCCTCTACAGGGGGGAGAACACCGGGGAGCTGTTTTTT	CASSFLYRGENTGELFF
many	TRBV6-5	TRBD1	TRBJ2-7	TGTGCCAGCAGTTACTCGGGACAGCTTATTTACGAGCAGTACTTC	CASSYSGQLIYEQYF
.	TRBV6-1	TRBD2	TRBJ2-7	TGTGCCAGCAGTGAAGCGGGTGCAGGGAGGGGTTTAGAGCAGTACTTC	CASSEAGAGRGLEQYF
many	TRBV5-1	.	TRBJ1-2	TGCGCCAGCAGCTTGGAGACAGGCTATGGCTACACCTTC	CASSLETGYGYTF
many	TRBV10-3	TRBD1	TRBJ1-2	TGTGCCATCAGTGATCCCGGGACAGGAGGTCACTATGGCTACACCTTC	CAISDPGTGGHYGYTF
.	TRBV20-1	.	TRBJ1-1	TGCAGTGCTAGTGGTTCTTCGGGCAGGGCAAACACTGAAGCTTTCTTT	CSASGSSGRANTEAFF
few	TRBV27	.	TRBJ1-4	TGTGCCAGCAGTTTAGTACAGGGACATGCAACTAATGAAAAACTGTTTTTT	CASSLVQGHATNEKLFF
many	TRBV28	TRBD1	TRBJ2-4	TGTGCCAGCCTGGACAGGGTTGGAAACATTCAGTACTTC	CASLDRVGNIQYF
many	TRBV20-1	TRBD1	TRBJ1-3	TGCAGTGCTGGGACAGGGGTTCTCTCTGGAAACACCATATATTTT	CSAGTGVLSGNTIYF
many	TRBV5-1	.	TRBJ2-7	TGCGCCAGCAGCTCCCCCGGGAAGGGGGAAACCTACGAGCAGTACTTC	CASSSPGKGETYEQYF
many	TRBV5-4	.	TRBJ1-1	TGTGCCAGCAGCTTGGCGTCCAGGGTGGGGACTGAAGCTTTCTTT	CASSLASRVGTEAFF
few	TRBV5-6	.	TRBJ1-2	TGTGCCAGCAGCTTGGGATATAATGGCTACACCTTC	CASSLGYNGYTF
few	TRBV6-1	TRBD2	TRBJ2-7	TGTGCCAGCAGGCCGGCTAGCGGGAGTTTAGACGAGCAGTACTTC	CASRPASGSLDEQYF
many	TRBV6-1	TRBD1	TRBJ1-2	TGTGCCAGCAGGCGGACAGGCGACTATGGCTACACCTTC	CASRRTGDYGYTF
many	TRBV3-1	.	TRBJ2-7	TGTGCCAGCAGCCAGGATAGCGACTCCTACGAGCAGTACTTC	CASSQDSDSYEQYF
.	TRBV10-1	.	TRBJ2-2	TGCGCCAGCAGTGAGTCGACTCCCGGGGAGCTGTTTTTT	CASSESTPGELFF
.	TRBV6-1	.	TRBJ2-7	TGTGCCAGCAGTTCCTTCGGACCGAGGGATCCCTACGAGCAGTACTTC	CASSSFGPRDPYEQYF
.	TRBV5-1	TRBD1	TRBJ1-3	TGCGCCAGCAGCTTACTGACAGGGGATCTCCTCTCTGGAAACACCATATATTTT	CASSLLTGDLLSGNTIYF
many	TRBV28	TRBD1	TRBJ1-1	TGTGCCAGCAGAAGTACAGGGGACACTGAAGCTTTCTTT	CASRSTGDTEAFF
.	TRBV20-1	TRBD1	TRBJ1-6	TGCAGTGCTAGCCCCGACAGGGTGACCTCACCCCTCCACTTT	CSASPDRVTSPLHF
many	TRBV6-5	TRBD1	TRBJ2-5	TGTGCCAGCAGTTACGTTGGACAGGGAGGGACCCAGTACTTC	CASSYVGQGGTQYF
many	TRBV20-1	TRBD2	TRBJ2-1	TGCAGTGCTAGAGATCTGGGACTAGAAAGGTATGAGCAGTTCTTC	CSARDLGLERYEQFF
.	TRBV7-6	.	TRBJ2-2	TGTGCCAGCAGCTTAGAAGTATCGGACACCGGGGAGCTGTTTTTT	CASSLEVSDTGELFF
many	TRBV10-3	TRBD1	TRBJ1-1	TGTGCCACTTTACAGGGGGCAGAAGCTTTCTTT	CATLQGAEAFF
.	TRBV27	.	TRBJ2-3	TGTGCCAGCAGTTTAAGGGGTAGCTGGGTAGGAGATACGCAGTATTTT	CASSLRGSWVGDTQYF
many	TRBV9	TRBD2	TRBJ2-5	TGTGCCAGCAGCGTATCTCTGGGACTAGTCGGCGGCCAAGAGACCCAGTACTTC	CASSVSLGLVGGQETQYF
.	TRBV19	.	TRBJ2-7	TGTGCCAGTAGTATCGGTAACGAGCAGTACTTC	CASSIGNEQYF
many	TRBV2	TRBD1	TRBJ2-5	TGTGCCAGCATGAGGGACAGCCAAGAGACCCAGTACTTC	CASMRDSQETQYF
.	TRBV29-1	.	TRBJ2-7	TGCAGCGTTGACCCCCGGGGAGGGGGGGATTCCTACGAGCAGTACTTC	CSVDPRGGGDSYEQYF
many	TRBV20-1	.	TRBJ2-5	TGCAGTGCTAGAGATCTGGGGTTCCGGGAGACCCAGTACTTC	CSARDLGFRETQYF
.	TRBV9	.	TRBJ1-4	TGTGCCAGCAGCGTAGGGGGATCAACTAATGAAAAACTGTTTTTT	CASSVGGSTNEKLFF
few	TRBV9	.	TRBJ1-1	TGTGCCAGCAGCGTAGGAGGAGAGCAGCGGAGCACTGAAGCTTTCTTT	CASSVGGEQRSTEAFF
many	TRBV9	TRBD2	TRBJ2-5	TGTGCCAGCAGCGTGAGTAGCGGGAGTTTGGAGACCCAGTACTTC	CASSVSSGSLETQYF
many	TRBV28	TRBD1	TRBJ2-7	TGTGCCAGCAGCCTGACAGGGGAGTCTGTCTACGAGCAGTACTTC	CASSLTGESVYEQYF
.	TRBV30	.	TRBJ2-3	TGTGCCTGGAGCCCTGACGGATACACAGATACGCAGTATTTT	CAWSPDGYTDTQYF
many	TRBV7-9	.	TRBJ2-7	TGTGCCAGCAGCTCGGACAGCCTCGAGCAGTACTTC	CASSSDSLEQYF
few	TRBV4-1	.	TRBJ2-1	TGCGCCAGCAGCCAAGGCCGGAGGGACAATGAGCAGTTCTTC	CASSQGRRDNEQFF
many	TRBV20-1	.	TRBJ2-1	TGCAGTGCTACTCACTATGACAGGAACAATGAGCAGTTCTTC	CSATHYDRNNEQFF
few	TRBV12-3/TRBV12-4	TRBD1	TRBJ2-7	TGTGCCAGCAGGGACAGGGGGCTATACGAGCAGTACTTC	CASRDRGLYEQYF
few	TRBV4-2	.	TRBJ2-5	TGTGCCAGCAGCCAAGATCGGGGGAGACAGCAAGAGACCCAGTACTTC	CASSQDRGRQQETQYF
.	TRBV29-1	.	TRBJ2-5	TGCAGCGTTGAAGATAGAACGAGGAGGGACATCGGGCCTCACGAGACCCAGTACTTC	CSVEDRTRRDIGPHETQYF
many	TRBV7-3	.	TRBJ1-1	TGTGCCAGCAGCTCTACAAGAGTCTCTGAAGCTTTCTTT	CASSSTRVSEAFF
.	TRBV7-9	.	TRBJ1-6	TGTGCCAGCAGCGGCAGGGTTGTGAATTCACCCCTCCACTTT	CASSGRVVNSPLHF